This TCR beta chain was sequenced in a study of T-cell reconstitution after alpha-beta-depleted transplantation in children. Study-level results: Day-60 TCRbeta diversity that was high in some patients was derived from surviving recipient T cells and thymic progenitors. Several hundred rapidly expanded clones from non-depleted graft cells reportedly supplied alpha-beta T cells about two months post-transplant. The authors attributed T-cell counts and diversity one year after transplant mostly to newly produced T cells.

This CDR3 contains 19 residues. V shed 2 bases and J 4 bases; nucleotides not matched to a gene: 15. Germline V CDR1 and CDR2: KGHSH, LQKENI. Molecular barcoding with unique molecular identifiers was used for the TCRbeta library. TCRdb re-derived calls from the PCR reads in MiXCR, one entry per CDR3 protein. In the table there are hundreds of thousands of distinct CDR3 sequences, 10% to 15% of which are singletons. This clonotype was found a few times. Its antigen is undetermined. Source: PBMCs, mostly from graft donor cells, taken 360 days after TCRalphabeta/CD19-depleted stem cell transplant. V and J are TRBV18 and TRBJ2-7; 12 bases map to TRBD2. The receptor was derived from a male patient aged 10-17 years who had a stem cell transplant for acute myeloid leukemia, so the T cells may come from the graft donor. CDR3 in DNA: TGTGCCAGCTCACCAATTCGGCTAGCGGGAGGGTCCTTCCCGTACGAGCAGTACTTC. Translated: CASSPIRLAGGSFPYEQYF.